This T cell receptor (beta chain) appears in the sequencing data of a study of T cell responses to AZD1222 COVID-19 vaccine. Trimming pared 4 bases from V and 3 bases from J, leaving 9 bases between. The CDR3 is 13 amino acids. CDR1 and CDR2 (germline): LNHDA, SQIVND (reference sequence). This table comes from immunoSEQ multiplex PCR, and its TCRdb copy is limited to in-frame clones, with some not included. This table holds over 15,000 clones, around four fifths found once. The chain is built from TRBV19 and TRBJ1-1; D remains ambiguous. The TCR sequence derives from an adult who received the AZD1222 COVID-19 vaccine. Material: peripheral blood, obtained 28 days after the second AZD1222 dose. CDR3 amino acids: CASSKVGYTEAFF. Written as DNA, the CDR3 is TGTGCCAGTAGTAAGGTAGGGTACACTGAAGCTTTCTTT. The variable domain in full, with the rest retrieved from reference TRBV19 and TRBJ1-1, is DGGITQSPKYLFRKEGQNVTLSCEQNLNHDAMYWYRQDPGQGLRLIYYSQIVNDFQKGDIAEGYSVSREKKESFPLTVTSAQKNPTAFYLCASSKVGYTEAFFGQGTRLTVV.